The clone carrying this TCR beta chain has more than one count but fewer than ten. This entry is derived from a study of identical twins' blood T cells. Donors were six healthy women in three monozygous twin pairs. The germline V gene encodes CDR1 SEHNR and CDR2 FQNEAQ (reference sequence). The V end was cut by 0 bases, the J end by 3 bases, with 6 bases between. CDR3 length: 13 amino acids. Using its own MiXCR run on the 5' RACE reads, TCRdb lists one record per CDR3 protein. The top ten clones hold about 6% of a sample with fewer than 450,000 distinct CDR3 sequences, about 28% of them seen once. The chain joins TRBV7-9 to TRBJ2-7; no definite D call. The source material was PBMCs. The source of this sequence is a woman aged 18-55 years in good health. The DNA of the CDR3 is TGTGCCAGCAGCTTAGCCTTAGACTACGAGCAGTACTTC. This gives the protein CASSLALDYEQYF. Supplemented by reference TRBV7-9 and TRBJ2-7, the full variable domain reads DTGVSQNPRHKITKRGQNVTFRCDPISEHNRLYWYRQTLGQGPEFLTYFQNEAQLEKSRLLSDRFSAERPKGSFSTLEIQRTEQGDSAMYLCASSLALDYEQYFGPGTRLTVT.